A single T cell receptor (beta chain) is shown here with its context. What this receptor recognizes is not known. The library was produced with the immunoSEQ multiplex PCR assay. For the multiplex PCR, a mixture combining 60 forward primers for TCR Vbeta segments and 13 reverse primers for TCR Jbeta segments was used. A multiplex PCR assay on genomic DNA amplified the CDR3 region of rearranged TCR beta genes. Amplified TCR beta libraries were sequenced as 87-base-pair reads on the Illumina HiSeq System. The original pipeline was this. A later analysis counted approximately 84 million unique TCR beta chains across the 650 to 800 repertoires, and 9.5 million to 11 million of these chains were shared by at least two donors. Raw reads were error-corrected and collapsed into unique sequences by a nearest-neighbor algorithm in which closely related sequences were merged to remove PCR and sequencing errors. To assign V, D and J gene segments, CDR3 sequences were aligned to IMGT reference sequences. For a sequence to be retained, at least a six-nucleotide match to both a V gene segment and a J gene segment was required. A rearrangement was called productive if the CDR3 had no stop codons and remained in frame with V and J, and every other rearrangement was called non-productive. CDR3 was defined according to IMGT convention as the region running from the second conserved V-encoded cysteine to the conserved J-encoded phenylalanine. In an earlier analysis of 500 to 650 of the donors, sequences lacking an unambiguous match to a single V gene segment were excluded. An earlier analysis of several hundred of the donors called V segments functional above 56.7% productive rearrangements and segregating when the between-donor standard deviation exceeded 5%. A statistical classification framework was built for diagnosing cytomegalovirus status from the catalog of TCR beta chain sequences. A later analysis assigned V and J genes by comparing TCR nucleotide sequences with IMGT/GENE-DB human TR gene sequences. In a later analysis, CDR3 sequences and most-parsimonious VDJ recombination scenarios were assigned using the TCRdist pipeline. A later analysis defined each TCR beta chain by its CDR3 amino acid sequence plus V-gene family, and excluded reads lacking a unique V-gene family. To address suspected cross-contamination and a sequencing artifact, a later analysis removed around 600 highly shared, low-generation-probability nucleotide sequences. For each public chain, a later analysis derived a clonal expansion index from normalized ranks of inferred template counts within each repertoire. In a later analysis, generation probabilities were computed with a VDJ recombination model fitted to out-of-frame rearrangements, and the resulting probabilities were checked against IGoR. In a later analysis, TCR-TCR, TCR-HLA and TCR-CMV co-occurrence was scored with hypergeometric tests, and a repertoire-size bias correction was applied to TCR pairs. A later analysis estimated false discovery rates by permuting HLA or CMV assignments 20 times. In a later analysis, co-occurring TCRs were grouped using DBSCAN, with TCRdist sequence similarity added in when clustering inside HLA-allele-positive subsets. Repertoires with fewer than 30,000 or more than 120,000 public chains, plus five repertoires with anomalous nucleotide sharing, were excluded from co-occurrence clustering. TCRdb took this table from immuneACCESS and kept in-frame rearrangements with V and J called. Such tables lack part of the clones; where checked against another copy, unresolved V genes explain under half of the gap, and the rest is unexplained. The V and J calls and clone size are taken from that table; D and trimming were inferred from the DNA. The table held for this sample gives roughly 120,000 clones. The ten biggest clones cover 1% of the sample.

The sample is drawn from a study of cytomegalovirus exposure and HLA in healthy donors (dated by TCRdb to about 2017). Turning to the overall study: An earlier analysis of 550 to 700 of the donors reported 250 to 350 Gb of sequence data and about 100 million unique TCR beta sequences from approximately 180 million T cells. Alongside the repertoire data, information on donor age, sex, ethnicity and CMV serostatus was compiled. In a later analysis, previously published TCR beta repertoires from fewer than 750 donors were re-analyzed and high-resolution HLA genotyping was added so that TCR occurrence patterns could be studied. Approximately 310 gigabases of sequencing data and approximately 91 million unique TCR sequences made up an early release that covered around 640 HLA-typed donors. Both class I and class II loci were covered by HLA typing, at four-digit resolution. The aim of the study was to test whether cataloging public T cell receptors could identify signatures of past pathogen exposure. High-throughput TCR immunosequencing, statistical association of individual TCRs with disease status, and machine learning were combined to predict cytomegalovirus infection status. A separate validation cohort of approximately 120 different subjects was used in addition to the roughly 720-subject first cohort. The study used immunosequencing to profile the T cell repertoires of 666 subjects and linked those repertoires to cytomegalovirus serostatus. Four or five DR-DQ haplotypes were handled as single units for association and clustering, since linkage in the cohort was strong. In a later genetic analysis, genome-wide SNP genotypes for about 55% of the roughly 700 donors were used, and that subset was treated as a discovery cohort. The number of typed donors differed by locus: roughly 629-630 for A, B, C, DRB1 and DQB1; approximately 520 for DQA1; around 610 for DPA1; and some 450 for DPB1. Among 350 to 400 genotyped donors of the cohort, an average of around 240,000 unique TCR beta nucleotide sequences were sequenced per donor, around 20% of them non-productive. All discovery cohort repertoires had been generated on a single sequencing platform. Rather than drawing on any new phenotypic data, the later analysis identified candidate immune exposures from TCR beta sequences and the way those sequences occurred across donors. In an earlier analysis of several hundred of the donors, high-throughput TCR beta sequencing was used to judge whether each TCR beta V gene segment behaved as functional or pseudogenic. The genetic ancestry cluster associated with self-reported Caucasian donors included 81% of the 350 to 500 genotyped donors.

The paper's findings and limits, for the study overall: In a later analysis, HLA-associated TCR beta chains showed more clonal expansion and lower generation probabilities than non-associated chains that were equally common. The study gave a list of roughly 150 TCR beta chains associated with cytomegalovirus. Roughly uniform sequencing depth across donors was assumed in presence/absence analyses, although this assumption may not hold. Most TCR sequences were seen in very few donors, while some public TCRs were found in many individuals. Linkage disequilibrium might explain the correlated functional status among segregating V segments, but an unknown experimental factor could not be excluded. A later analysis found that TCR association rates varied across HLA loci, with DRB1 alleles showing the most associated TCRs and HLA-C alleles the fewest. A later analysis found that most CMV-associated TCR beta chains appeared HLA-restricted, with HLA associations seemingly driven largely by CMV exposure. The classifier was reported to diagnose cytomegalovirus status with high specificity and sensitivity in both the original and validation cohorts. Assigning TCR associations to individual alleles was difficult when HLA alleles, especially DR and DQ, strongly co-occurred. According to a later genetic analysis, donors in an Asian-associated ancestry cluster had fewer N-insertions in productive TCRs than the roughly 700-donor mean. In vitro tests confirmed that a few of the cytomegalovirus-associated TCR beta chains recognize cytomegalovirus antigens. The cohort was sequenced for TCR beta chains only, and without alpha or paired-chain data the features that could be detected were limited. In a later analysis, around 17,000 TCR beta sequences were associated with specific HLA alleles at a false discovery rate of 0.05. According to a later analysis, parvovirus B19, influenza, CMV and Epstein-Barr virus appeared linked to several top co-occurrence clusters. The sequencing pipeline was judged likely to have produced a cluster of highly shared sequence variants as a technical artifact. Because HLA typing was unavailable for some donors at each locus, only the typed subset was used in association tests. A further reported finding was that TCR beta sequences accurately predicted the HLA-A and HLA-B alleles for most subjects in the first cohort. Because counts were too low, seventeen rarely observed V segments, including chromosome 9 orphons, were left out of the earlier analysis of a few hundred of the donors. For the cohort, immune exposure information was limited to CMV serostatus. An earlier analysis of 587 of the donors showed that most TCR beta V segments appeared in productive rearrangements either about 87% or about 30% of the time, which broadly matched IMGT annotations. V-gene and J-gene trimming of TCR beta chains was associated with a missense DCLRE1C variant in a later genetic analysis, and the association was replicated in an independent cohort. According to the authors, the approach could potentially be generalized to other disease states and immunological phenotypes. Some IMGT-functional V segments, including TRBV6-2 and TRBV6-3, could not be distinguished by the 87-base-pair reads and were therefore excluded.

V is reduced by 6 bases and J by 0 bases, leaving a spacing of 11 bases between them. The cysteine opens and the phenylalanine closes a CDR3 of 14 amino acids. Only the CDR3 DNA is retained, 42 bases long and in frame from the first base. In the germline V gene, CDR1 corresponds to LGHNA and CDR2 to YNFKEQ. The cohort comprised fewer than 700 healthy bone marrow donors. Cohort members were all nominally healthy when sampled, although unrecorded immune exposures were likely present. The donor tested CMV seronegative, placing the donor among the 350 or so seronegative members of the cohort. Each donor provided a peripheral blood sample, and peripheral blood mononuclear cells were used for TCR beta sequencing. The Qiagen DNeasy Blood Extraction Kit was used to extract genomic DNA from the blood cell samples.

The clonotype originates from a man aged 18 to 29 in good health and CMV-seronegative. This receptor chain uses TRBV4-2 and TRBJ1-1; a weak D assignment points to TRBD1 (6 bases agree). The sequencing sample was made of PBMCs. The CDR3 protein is CASSGQTLNTEAFF. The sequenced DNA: TGTGCCAGCAGTGGACAGACTTTGAACACTGAAGCTTTCTTT.